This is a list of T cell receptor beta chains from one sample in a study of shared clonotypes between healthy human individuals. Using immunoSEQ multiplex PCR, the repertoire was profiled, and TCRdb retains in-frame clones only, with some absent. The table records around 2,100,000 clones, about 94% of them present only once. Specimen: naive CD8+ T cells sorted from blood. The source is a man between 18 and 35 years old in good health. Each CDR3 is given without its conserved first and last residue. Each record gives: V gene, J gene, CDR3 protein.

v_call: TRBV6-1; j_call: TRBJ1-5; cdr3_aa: ASSEGGGSTQPQH
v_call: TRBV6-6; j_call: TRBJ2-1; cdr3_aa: ASRAGLAGVNEQF
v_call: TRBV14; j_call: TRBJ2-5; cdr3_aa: ASSQDTRERGLPETQY
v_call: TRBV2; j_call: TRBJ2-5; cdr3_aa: ASSNRGLETQY
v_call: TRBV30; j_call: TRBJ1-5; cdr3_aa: AWSVRWNGSNQPQH
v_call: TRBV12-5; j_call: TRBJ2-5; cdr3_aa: ASGLGQGQETQY
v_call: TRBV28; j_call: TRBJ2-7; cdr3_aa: ASSPHLPGATSYEQY
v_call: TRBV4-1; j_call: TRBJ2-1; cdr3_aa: ASSPPSAGVNNEQF
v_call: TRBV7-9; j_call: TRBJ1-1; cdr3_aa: ASSIEKGDTEAF
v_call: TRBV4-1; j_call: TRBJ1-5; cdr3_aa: ASSQGAGSNQPQH
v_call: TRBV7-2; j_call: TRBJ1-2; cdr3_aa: ASSLDNNYGYT
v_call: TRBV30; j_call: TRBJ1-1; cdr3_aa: AWSGGTRSMNTEAF